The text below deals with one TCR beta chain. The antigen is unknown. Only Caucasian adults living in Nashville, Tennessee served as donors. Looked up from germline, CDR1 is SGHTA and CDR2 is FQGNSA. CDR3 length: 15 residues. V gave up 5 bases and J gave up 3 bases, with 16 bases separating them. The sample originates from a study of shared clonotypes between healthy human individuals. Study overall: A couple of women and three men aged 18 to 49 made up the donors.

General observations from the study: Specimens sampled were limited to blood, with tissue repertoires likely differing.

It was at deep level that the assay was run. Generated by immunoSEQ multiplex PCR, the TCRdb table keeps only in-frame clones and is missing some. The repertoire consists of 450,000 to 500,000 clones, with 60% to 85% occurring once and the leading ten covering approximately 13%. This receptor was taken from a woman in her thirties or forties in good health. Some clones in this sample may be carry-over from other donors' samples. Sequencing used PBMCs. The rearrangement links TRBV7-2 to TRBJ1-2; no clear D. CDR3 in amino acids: CASSLEGGQDYGYTF. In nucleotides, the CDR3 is TGTGCCAGCAGCCTGGAGGGAGGGCAGGACTATGGCTACACCTTC.